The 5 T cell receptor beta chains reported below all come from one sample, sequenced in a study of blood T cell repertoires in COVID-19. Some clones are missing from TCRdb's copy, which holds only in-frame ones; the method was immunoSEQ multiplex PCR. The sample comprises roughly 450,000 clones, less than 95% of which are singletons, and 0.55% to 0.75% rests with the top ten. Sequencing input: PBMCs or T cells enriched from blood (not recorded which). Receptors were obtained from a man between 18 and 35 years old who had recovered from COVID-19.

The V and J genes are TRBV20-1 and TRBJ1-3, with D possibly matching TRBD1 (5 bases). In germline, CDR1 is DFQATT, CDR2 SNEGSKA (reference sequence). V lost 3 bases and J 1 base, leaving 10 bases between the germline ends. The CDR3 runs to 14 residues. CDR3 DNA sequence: TGCAGTGCTAGTCCGGGGGTATCTGGAAACACCATATATTTT. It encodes CSASPGVSGNTIYF.

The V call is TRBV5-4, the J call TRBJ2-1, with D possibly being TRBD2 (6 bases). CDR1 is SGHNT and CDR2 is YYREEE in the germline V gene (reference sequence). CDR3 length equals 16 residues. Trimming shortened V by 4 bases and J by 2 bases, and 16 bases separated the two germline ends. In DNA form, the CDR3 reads TGTGCCAGCAGCCTGGGAGGTAGCCATACCTACAATGAGCAGTTCTTC. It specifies CASSLGGSHTYNEQFF.

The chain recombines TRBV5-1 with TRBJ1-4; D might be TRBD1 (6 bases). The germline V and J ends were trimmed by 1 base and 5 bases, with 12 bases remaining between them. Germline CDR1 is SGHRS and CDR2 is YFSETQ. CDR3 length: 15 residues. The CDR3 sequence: CASSLMGHQNEKLFF. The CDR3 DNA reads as TGCGCCAGCAGCTTGATGGGACACCAGAATGAAAAACTGTTTTTT.

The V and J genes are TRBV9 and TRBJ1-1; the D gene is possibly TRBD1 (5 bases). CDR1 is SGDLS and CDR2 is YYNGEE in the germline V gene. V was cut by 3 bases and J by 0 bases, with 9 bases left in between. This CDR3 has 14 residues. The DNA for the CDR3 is TGTGCCAGCAGCGGGCGGGGGGTGAACACTGAAGCTTTCTTT. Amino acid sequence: CASSGRGVNTEAFF.

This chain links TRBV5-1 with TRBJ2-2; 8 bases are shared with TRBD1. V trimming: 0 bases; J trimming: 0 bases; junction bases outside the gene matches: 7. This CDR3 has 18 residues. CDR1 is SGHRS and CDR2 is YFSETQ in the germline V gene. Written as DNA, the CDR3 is TGCGCCAGCAGCTTGGCCCCGGGACAGGACACGAACACCGGGGAGCTGTTTTTT. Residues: CASSLAPGQDTNTGELFF.